These 24 T cell receptor beta chains were sequenced from one sample in a study of PD-1 blockade in classical Hodgkin lymphoma. Only in-frame clones appear in the TCRdb table, and some are missing; sequencing was by immunoSEQ multiplex PCR. The repertoire holds some 16,000 clones, with about 80% as singletons. Every patient had relapsed following autologous stem cell transplantation, and cohorts differed in brentuximab vedotin exposure. The input for sequencing was peripheral blood mononuclear cells (PBMCs), taken before the second cycle of nivolumab. These receptors all come from a human donor with classical Hodgkin lymphoma.

The chain recombines TRBV9 with TRBJ2-7; a possible D gene is TRBD2 (5 bases). Trimming took off 0 bases at V and 4 bases at J, with 11 bases between the two ends. The V gene's germline CDR1 is SGDLS and CDR2 YYNGEE. The CDR3 extends over 14 amino acids. CDR3 protein: CASSVAGSAYEQYF. Here the CDR3 DNA reads TGTGCCAGCAGCGTAGCGGGTAGCGCTTACGAGCAGTACTTC.

CDR3 protein: CASSQYQETQYF. DNA for the CDR3: TGTGCCAGCAGTCAGTACCAAGAGACCCAGTACTTC. This chain joins TRBV7-2 and TRBJ2-5; D uncertain. CDR1 is SGHTA, CDR2 FQGNSA, per germline. V was cut by 6 bases and J by 0 bases, with 5 bases left in between. This CDR3 contains 12 residues.

The chain carries TRBV2 and TRBJ2-7; the match to TRBD1 covers 12 bases. V shed 6 bases and J 5 bases; nucleotides not matched to a gene: 5. Looked up from germline, CDR1 is SNHLY and CDR2 is FYNNEI. The CDR3 length is 14 residues. The CDR3 region has the DNA TGTGCCAGCAGGCCCGGGACAGGGGGCCACGAGCAGTACTTC. Amino acid sequence: CASRPGTGGHEQYF.

The chain recombines TRBV10-3 with TRBJ2-1; 8 bases are a match to TRBD2. V lost 0 bases, J lost 6 bases, and 10 bases stayed unmatched. The CDR3 spans 17 residues. Germline values: CDR1 ENHRY, CDR2 SYGVKD. CDR3 nucleotide sequence: TGTGCCATCAGTGAGTCCCATTCGGGGGGGAATCTCAATGAGCAGTTCTTC. Translating gives CAISESHSGGNLNEQFF.

This clone was seen a single time. The J gene is TRBJ1-6, the V gene TRBV9, with 7 bases aligning to TRBD1. With V trimmed by 3 bases and J by 4 bases, 7 bases remained unmatched. The length of the CDR3 is 16 residues. From germline, CDR1 is SGDLS and CDR2 YYNGEE. In DNA, the CDR3 is TGTGCCAGCAGCGAAACAGGGGATGGTTATAATTCACCCCTCCACTTT. Translation gives CASSETGDGYNSPLHF.

This chain links TRBV11-2 with TRBJ1-2; weak D call: TRBD1 (5 bases). This CDR3 spans 15 amino acids. Germline V gene lookup returns CDR1 SGHAT and CDR2 FQNNGV. V was shortened by 5 bases and J by 6 bases, with 19 bases between the two germline ends. CDR3 bases: TGTGCCAGCAGCCCGGGGGTTGGAGGGTTCGATGGCTACACCTTC. Encoded protein: CASSPGVGGFDGYTF. Filled out from reference TRBV11-2 and TRBJ1-2, the complete variable domain reads EAGVAQSPRYKIIEKRQSVAFWCNPISGHATLYWYQQILGQGPKLLIQFQNNGVVDDSQLPKDRFSAERLKGVDSTLKIQPAKLEDSAVYLCASSPGVGGFDGYTFGSGTRLTVV.

The CDR3 here is CASSLFGDRGHNEQFF. The CDR3 DNA follows: TGTGCCAGCAGCTTATTCGGGGACAGGGGCCACAATGAGCAGTTCTTC. The rearrangement uses TRBV11-3 and TRBJ2-1; TRBD1 matches 10 bases. In germline, CDR1 is SGHNT, CDR2 YENEEA. V gave up 2 bases and J gave up 5 bases; unmatched junction bases: 6. There are 16 residues in the CDR3.

This clone has a handful of counts. The genes are TRBV28 and TRBJ2-5; D is possibly TRBD2 (6 bases). Germline V gives CDR1 MDHEN, CDR2 SYDVKM. There are 14 residues in the CDR3. Trimming cost V 3 bases and J 7 bases, with 15 bases left between them. The CDR3 nucleotides are TGTGCCAGCAGTTTTGGGGGGACTGTGGGGACCCAGTACTTC. Translated, it gives CASSFGGTVGTQYF.

The J gene is TRBJ2-7, the V gene TRBV10-3; D is uncertain. Germline loops: CDR1 ENHRY, CDR2 SYGVKD. Trimming left V 6 bases short and J 2 bases short, with 8 bases between. The CDR3 is 12 amino acids. The CDR3: CAISQMAYEQYF. The CDR3 nucleotides are TGTGCCATCAGCCAGATGGCCTACGAGCAGTACTTC.

The rearrangement joins TRBV7-9 to TRBJ1-4, with D possibly being TRBD1 (6 bases). CDR3 length equals 15 residues. The ends were cut back, 2 bases at V and 8 bases at J, with 15 bases in the middle. Germline V gene data show CDR1 as SEHNR and CDR2 as FQNEAQ (reference sequence). CDR3: CASSLTGPAREKLFF. CDR3 in DNA: TGTGCCAGCAGCTTAACAGGGCCAGCTAGGGAAAAACTGTTTTTT.

The chain has TRBV7-2 and TRBJ2-7, with 9 bases aligning to TRBD2. This CDR3 region has 14 residues. V dropped 2 bases and J dropped 4; count of bases not matched to a gene: 3. CDR1 is SGHTA, CDR2 FQGNSA, per germline. CDR3 coding DNA: TGTGCCAGCAGCTTACACCTAGCGGGGTACGAGCAGTACTTC. As protein: CASSLHLAGYEQYF.

V is TRBV28 and J is TRBJ2-3; D not certain. In germline, CDR1 is MDHEN, CDR2 SYDVKM. V shed 8 bases and J shed 2 bases, with 17 bases lying between them. This CDR3 has 15 amino acids. CDR3 in DNA: TGTGCCAGCCCTTTTCTGGAGAAACACACAGATACGCAGTATTTT. Amino acids: CASPFLEKHTDTQYF. The variable domain in full, completed from reference TRBV28 and TRBJ2-3, reads DVKVTQSSRYLVKRTGEKVFLECVQDMDHENMFWYRQDPGLGLRLIYFSYDVKMKEKGDIPEGYSVSREKKERFSLILESASTNQTSMYLCASPFLEKHTDTQYFGPGTRLTVL.

This chain links TRBV4-3 with TRBJ2-3; 8 bases line up with TRBD2. CDR1 and CDR2 from the germline V gene are LGHNA and YSLEER. V lost 0 bases and J lost 4; bases outside the gene matches: 9. CDR3 length: 17 residues. This CDR3 reads CASSQEGRGGYSDTQYF. CDR3 DNA sequence: TGCGCCAGCAGCCAAGAGGGACGGGGGGGCTACTCAGATACGCAGTATTTT.

The V and J genes are TRBV7-9 and TRBJ2-3; 9 bases agree with TRBD2. Germline loops: CDR1 SEHNR, CDR2 FQNEAQ (reference sequence). The CDR3 spans 18 residues. V lost 5 bases and J lost 8; bases outside the gene matches: 20. CDR3 residues: CASSPPFRLAGTRGTQYF. The CDR3 DNA reads as TGTGCCAGCAGCCCACCGTTCCGCCTAGCGGGGACTCGGGGTACGCAGTATTTT.

The chain recombines TRBV18 with TRBJ2-3; 8 positions match TRBD2. The CDR3 loop spans 17 amino acids. Germline CDR1 and CDR2: KGHSH and LQKENI. The V segment lost 5 bases and the J segment 0 bases; nucleotides outside the gene matches: 10. CDR3 sequence reads: CASSAVAGPSSTDTQYF. CDR3 sequence (DNA): TGTGCCAGCTCAGCCGTAGCGGGGCCCTCTAGCACAGATACGCAGTATTTT.

This sequence joins TRBV18 and TRBJ1-5; unclear D gene. The CDR3 is made up of 15 amino acids. With 3 bases removed from V and 5 bases from J, the gap between germline ends came to 14 bases. Germline CDR1 reads KGHSH; CDR2 reads LQKENI. CDR3 residues: CASSPLGIRHQPQHF. The CDR3 DNA sequence: TGTGCCAGCTCACCCCTCGGGATTAGGCATCAGCCCCAGCATTTT.

The chain is built from TRBV29-1 and TRBJ1-1; D might be TRBD1 (6 bases). This CDR3 is built from 14 residues. The germline gives CDR1 SQVTM, CDR2 ANQGSEA. V lost 3 bases and J 2 bases, leaving 13 bases between the germline ends. CDR3 DNA sequence: TGCAGCGTTGACCACGGACAGACTAACACTGAAGCTTTCTTT. It encodes CSVDHGQTNTEAFF.

This sequence joins TRBV7-3 and TRBJ1-5, with D possibly matching TRBD1 (5 bases). The V and J ends lost 4 bases and 7 bases respectively, with 17 bases between them. The CDR3 length is 15 residues. Germline V gene lookup returns CDR1 SGHTA and CDR2 FQGTGA. In DNA, the CDR3 is TGTGCCAGCAGCTCCGGTGGGGGAGCGGGCCAGCCCCAGCATTTT. It encodes CASSSGGGAGQPQHF.

Here the CDR3 DNA reads TGTGCCAGCACCTCGGGGGAATCCCATGAAAAACTGTTTTTT. This gives the protein CASTSGESHEKLFF. The chain recombines TRBV9 with TRBJ1-4, with TRBD1 as a possible D gene (5 bases). The CDR3 spans 14 residues. V lost 6 bases and J 6 bases, leaving 15 bases between the germline ends. Germline CDR1 reads SGDLS; CDR2 reads YYNGEE.

V gene TRBV19 combines with J gene TRBJ2-7; no reliable D call. Between the trimmed V and J ends, which lost 1 base and 7 bases, there was a span of 5 bases. The CDR3 consists of 11 residues. Germline CDR1 reads LNHDA; CDR2 reads SQIVND (reference sequence). This CDR3 reads CASSIGPEQYF. CDR3 bases: TGTGCCAGTAGTATAGGCCCGGAGCAGTACTTC.

This clone has just one count. V and J are TRBV28 and TRBJ1-4, with a weak D call TRBD1 (5 bases). Germline-derived CDR1 and CDR2 are MDHEN and SYDVKM. CDR3 length: 15 residues. Trimming removed 5 bases from V and 8 bases from J, with 18 bases in between. The CDR3 DNA sequence: TGTGCCAGCAGTGCGCCCGGGACCGCCGGAGAAAAACTGTTTTTT. It specifies CASSAPGTAGEKLFF.

V is TRBV7-9 and J is TRBJ1-1; 8 nucleotides line up with TRBD1. CDR1 SEHNR and CDR2 FQNEAQ come from the germline V gene (reference sequence). The CDR3 loop spans 16 amino acids. V lost 2 bases, J lost 3 bases, and 8 bases stayed unmatched. This CDR3 is CASSLPDRGKDTEAFF. The CDR3 region has the DNA TGTGCCAGCAGCTTACCAGACAGGGGCAAAGACACTGAAGCTTTCTTT.

V and J are TRBV11-2 and TRBJ1-2; 9 bases are a match to TRBD1. V trimming: 2 bases; J trimming: 7 bases; junction bases outside the gene matches: 14. The CDR3 contains 17 residues. From germline, CDR1 is SGHAT and CDR2 FQNNGV. The CDR3 bases are TGTGCCAGCAGCTTATCGTTTACCCTACAGGGGGCTGGTGGCTACACCTTC. It codes for CASSLSFTLQGAGGYTF.

The V and J genes are TRBV9 and TRBJ2-1, with 8 bases aligning to TRBD2. The CDR3 totals 16 residues. Per germline, CDR1 SGDLS and CDR2 YYNGEE. The V segment lost 5 bases and the J segment 3 bases; nucleotides outside the gene matches: 10. CDR3 DNA: TGTGCCAGCAGACCTGCGGTCGGGACTAGCTACAATGAGCAGTTCTTC. Its protein product is CASRPAVGTSYNEQFF.